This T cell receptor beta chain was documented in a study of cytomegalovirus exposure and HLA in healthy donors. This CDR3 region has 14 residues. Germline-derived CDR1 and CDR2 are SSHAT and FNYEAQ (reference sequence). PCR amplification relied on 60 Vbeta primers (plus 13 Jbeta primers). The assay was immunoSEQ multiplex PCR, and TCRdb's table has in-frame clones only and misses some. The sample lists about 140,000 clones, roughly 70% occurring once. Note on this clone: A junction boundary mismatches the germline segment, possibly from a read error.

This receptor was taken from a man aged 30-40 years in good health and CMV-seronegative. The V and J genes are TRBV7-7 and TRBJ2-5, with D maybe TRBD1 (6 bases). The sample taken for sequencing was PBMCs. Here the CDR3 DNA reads TGTGCTAGCAGCTTAGCAGGGGCTGAGGAGACCCAGTACTTC. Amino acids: CASSLAGAEETQYF.